This is a list of T cell receptor beta chains from one sample in a study of T cell repertoires in cytomegalovirus infection. TCRdb redid the calling of the reads with MiXCR, one entry per CDR3 protein. The repertoire holds roughly 69,000 distinct CDR3 sequences, with more than 25% as singletons. Antigen specificity for these receptors is unknown. The sequenced sample was CD8+ T cells from cultured PBMCs, obtained from culture after CMV antigen stimulation. These receptors came from a human donor in good health (CMV status not recorded). Some clones in this sample may be carry-over from other donors' samples. The CDR3 runs from the conserved cysteine through the conserved F or W. A D gene is named only where the DNA matches it firmly. Size values are once, few and many counts, or a class for expanded clones, and some rows have none.

d_call	v_call	j_call	clone_size	cdr3_aa	cdr3_nt
-	TRBV12-3/TRBV12-4	TRBJ2-3	-	CASGLGDTQYF	TGTGCCAGCGGATTGGGGGATACGCAGTATTTT
-	TRBV11-2	TRBJ2-1	-	CSSSPRGGASSYNEQFF	TGTTCCAGCAGCCCTAGGGGGGGGGCGAGCTCCTACAATGAGCAGTTCTTC
TRBD2	TRBV5-5	TRBJ2-5	-	CASLRLAVTQETQYF	TGTGCCAGCTTGAGACTAGCGGTTACCCAAGAGACCCAGTACTTC
TRBD1	TRBV6-5	TRBJ1-1	once	CASSYPRQGDFMNTEAFF	TGTGCCAGCAGTTACCCAAGACAGGGTGATTTCATGAACACTGAAGCTTTCTTT
TRBD2	TRBV12-3/TRBV12-4	TRBJ2-2	-	CASSLGALAGAHTGELFF	TGTGCCAGCAGTTTAGGGGCTCTAGCGGGGGCCCACACCGGGGAGCTGTTTTTT
-	TRBV29-1	TRBJ1-2	-	CSVESLAAGYTF	TGCAGCGTTGAATCCTTGGCAGCCGGCTACACCTTC
-	TRBV30	TRBJ2-7	once	CAWSVRGRINEQYF	TGTGCCTGGAGTGTACGTGGCAGGATCAACGAGCAGTACTTC
-	TRBV13	TRBJ1-2	-	CASSSPQRGANYGYTF	TGTGCCAGCAGCTCCCCCCAAAGGGGAGCAAACTATGGCTACACCTTC
TRBD1	TRBV19	TRBJ1-1	many	CASIGTGSVNTEAFF	TGTGCCAGTATAGGGACAGGGTCGGTGAACACTGAAGCTTTCTTT
-	TRBV7-8	TRBJ1-3	-	CASMVGVTSGNTIYF	TGTGCCAGCATGGTAGGAGTCACCTCTGGAAACACCATATATTTT
TRBD1	TRBV27	TRBJ2-7	-	CASSKQGFYEQYF	TGTGCCAGCTCGAAACAGGGGTTCTACGAGCAGTACTTC
TRBD1	TRBV6-2/TRBV6-3	TRBJ2-2	many	CASSYSGGFGELFF	TGTGCCAGCAGTTACTCAGGGGGCTTCGGGGAGCTGTTTTTT
-	TRBV6-6	TRBJ1-4	many	CASWRGLNEKLFF	TGTGCCAGCTGGAGGGGTCTTAATGAAAAACTGTTTTTT
-	TRBV7-6	TRBJ1-5	-	CASSLARAGFSNPPQHF	TGTGCCAGCAGCTTAGCGCGGGCAGGGTTTAGCAATCCGCCCCAGCATTTT
-	TRBV11-2	TRBJ2-6	few	CASSPGGLSSGANVLTF	TGTGCCAGCAGCCCAGGCGGACTGAGCTCTGGGGCCAACGTCCTGACTTTC
TRBD1	TRBV4-2	TRBJ1-6	-	CASSREGQGASSPLHF	TGTGCCAGCAGCCGAGAGGGGCAGGGGGCGAGCTCACCCCTCCACTTT
-	TRBV7-1	TRBJ2-1	-	CASSHPGGGGNEQFF	TGTGCCAGCAGCCATCCTGGCGGGGGCGGGAATGAGCAGTTCTTC
-	TRBV5-4	TRBJ1-5	-	CASSNGGNQPQHF	TGTGCCAGCAGCAATGGGGGGAATCAGCCCCAGCATTTT